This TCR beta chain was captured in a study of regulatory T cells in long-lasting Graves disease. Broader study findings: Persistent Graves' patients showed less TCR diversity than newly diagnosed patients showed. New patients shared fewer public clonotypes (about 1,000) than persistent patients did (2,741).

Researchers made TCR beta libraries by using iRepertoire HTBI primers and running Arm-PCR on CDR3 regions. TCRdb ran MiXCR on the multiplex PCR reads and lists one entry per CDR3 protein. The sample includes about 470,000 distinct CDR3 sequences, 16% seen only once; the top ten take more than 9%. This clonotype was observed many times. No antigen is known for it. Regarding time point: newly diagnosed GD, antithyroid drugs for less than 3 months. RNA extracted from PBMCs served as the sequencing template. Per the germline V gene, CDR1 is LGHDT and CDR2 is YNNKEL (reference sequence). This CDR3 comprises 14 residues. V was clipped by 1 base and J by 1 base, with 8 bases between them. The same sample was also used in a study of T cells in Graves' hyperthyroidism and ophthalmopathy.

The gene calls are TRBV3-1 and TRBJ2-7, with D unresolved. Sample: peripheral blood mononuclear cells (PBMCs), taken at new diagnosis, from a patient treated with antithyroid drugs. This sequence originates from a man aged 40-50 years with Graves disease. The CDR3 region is CASSQVQGSYEQYF. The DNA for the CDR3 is TGTGCCAGCAGCCAAGTCCAAGGATCCTACGAGCAGTACTTC.